This T cell receptor (beta chain) appears in the sequencing data of a study of beta chain features in type 1 diabetes. Study results and limitations: In every one of the four CD4+ subsets, TCRB CDR3s were moderately but significantly shorter in Type 1 diabetes patients.

Every isolated RNA sample was fully reverse transcribed, so sequencing captured expressed TCRB transcripts. Clones were read by immunoSEQ multiplex PCR, and TCRdb kept only the in-frame ones, dropping some. The sample includes some 160,000 clones, about 8.1% of them seen just once. Details on this clone: Its target is not known.

The clonotype originates from a woman under 30 with type 1 diabetes. Source material: central memory CD4+ T cells from blood.

CDR3 in amino acids: CASSVGQGQETQYF. CDR3 DNA sequence: TGTGCCAGCAGTGTCGGACAGGGCCAAGAGACCCAGTACTTC. The rearrangement links TRBV25-1 to TRBJ2-5; TRBD1 aligns across 8 bases. Trimming took 4 bases from V and 1 from J; bases not matched to a gene: 2. CDR1 and CDR2 (germline): MGHDK, SYGVNS. The CDR3 is 14 residues long.